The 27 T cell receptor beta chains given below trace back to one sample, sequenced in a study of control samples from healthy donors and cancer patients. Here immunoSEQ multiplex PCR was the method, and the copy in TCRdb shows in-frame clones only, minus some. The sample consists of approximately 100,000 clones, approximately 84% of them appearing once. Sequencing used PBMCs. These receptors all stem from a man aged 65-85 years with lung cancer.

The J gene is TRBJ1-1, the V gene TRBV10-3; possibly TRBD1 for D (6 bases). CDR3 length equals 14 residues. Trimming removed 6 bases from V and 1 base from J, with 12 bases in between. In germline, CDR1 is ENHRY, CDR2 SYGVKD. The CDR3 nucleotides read TGTGCCATCAGAAGACAGGAACCGAACACTGAAGCTTTCTTT. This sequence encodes CAIRRQEPNTEAFF.

Here the CDR3 reads CATSRDIRVEQYF. Written as DNA, the CDR3 is TGTGCCACCAGCAGAGATATAAGGGTCGAGCAGTACTTC. The V and J genes are TRBV15 and TRBJ2-7, with unresolved D. Germline values: CDR1 LNHNV, CDR2 YYDKDF (reference sequence). With 0 bases removed from V and 6 bases from J, the gap between germline ends came to 9 bases. This CDR3 region has 13 residues.

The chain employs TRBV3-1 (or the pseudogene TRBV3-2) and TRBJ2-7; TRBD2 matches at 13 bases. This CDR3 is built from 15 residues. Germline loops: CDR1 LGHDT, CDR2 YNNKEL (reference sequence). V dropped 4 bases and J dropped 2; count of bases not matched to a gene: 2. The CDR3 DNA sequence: TGTGCCAGCAGCCTGGGACTAGCGGGGACCTACGAGCAGTACTTC. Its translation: CASSLGLAGTYEQYF.

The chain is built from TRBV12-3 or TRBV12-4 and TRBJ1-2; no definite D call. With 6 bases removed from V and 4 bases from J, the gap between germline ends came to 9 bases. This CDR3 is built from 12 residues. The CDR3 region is CASSLYSYGYTF. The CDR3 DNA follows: TGTGCCAGCAGCCTTTACTCCTATGGCTACACCTTC.

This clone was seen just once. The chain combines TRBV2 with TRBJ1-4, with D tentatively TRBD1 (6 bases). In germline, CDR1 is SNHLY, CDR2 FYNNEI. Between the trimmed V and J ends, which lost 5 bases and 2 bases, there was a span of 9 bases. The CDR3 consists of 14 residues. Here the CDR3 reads CASSLGQTNEKLFF. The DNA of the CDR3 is TGTGCCAGCAGTTTAGGACAGACTAATGAAAAACTGTTTTTT.

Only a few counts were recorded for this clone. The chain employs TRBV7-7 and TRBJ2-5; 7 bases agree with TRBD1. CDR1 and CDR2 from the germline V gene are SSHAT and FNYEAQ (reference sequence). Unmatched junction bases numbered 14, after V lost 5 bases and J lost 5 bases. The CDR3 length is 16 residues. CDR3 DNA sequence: TGTGCCAGCAGCCCCAGGGGGACAGTGGATATCGAGACCCAGTACTTC. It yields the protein CASSPRGTVDIETQYF.

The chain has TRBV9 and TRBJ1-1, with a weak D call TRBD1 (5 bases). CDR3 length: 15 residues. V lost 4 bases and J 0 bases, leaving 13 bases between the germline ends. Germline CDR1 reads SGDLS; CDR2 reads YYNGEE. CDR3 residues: CASSPQTVMNTEAFF. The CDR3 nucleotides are TGTGCCAGCAGCCCACAGACAGTCATGAACACTGAAGCTTTCTTT.

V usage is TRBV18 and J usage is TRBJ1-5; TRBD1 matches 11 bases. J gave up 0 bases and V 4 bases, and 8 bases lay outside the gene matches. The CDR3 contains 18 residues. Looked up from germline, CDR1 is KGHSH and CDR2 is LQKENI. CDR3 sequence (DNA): TGTGCCAGCTCACGCGACTATGGGACAGGGGGTAGCAATCAGCCCCAGCATTTT. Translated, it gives CASSRDYGTGGSNQPQHF.

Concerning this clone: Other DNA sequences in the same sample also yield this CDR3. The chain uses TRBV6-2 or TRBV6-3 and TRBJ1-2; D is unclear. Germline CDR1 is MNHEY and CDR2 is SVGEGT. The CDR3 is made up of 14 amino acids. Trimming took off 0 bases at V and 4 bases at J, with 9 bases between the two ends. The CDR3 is CASSYSGQTYGYTF. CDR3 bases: TGTGCCAGCAGTTACTCCGGGCAGACCTATGGCTACACCTTC.

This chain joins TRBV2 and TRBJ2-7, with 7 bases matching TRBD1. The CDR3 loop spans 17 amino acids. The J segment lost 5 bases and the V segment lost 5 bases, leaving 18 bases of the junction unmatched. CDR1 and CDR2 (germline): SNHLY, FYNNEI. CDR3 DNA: TGTGCCAGCAGTAACGATCAAGGGACAGCAGAAATCGACGAGCAGTACTTC. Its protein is CASSNDQGTAEIDEQYF.

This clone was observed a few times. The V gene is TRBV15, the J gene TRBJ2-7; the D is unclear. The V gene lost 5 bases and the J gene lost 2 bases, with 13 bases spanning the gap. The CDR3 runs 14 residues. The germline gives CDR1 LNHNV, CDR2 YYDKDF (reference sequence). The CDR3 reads CATSPLDGAYEQYF. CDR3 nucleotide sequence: TGTGCCACCAGCCCCCTGGACGGAGCCTACGAGCAGTACTTC.

The CDR3 here is CASRTGLNGGNQPQHF. In DNA form, the CDR3 reads TGTGCCAGCAGGACGGGGCTCAATGGCGGCAATCAGCCCCAGCATTTT. The chain uses TRBV6-6 and TRBJ1-5; a weak D match, TRBD1 (5 bases). This CDR3 contains 16 residues. In germline, CDR1 is MNHNY, CDR2 SVGAGI (reference sequence). V was trimmed by 6 bases and J by 2 bases, leaving 17 bases between them.

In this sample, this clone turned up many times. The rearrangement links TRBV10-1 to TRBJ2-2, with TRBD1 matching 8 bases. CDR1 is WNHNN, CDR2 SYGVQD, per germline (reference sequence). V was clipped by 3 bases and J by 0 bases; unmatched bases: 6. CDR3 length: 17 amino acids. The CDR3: CASSEYWTGTNTGELFF. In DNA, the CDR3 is TGCGCCAGCAGTGAATACTGGACAGGGACGAACACCGGGGAGCTGTTTTTT.

The chain's CDR3 is CAISELPQTYEQYF. The CDR3 bases are TGTGCCATCAGTGAGTTACCACAGACCTACGAGCAGTACTTC. V usage is TRBV10-3 and J usage is TRBJ2-7; D not certain. Germline CDR1 reads ENHRY; CDR2 reads SYGVKD. The CDR3 is 14 residues long. With 1 base removed from V and 2 bases from J, the gap between germline ends came to 9 bases.

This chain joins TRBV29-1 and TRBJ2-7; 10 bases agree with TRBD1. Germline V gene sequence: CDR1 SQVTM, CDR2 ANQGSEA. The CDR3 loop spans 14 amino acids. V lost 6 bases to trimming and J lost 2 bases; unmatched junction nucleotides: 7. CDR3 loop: CSVSPGQGTYEQYF. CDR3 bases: TGCAGCGTGTCACCGGGACAGGGGACCTACGAGCAGTACTTC.

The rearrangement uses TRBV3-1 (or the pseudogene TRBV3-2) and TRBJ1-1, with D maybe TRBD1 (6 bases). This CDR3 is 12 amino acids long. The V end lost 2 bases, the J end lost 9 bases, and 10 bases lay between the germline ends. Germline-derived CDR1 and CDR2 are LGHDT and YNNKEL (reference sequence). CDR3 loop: CASSQQGHQAFF. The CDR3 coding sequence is TGTGCCAGCAGCCAACAGGGACACCAAGCTTTCTTT.

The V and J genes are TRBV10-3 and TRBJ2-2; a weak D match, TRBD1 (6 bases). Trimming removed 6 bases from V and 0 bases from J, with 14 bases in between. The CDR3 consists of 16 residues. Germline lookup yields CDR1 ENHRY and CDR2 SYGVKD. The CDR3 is CAIRPVGGPNTGELFF. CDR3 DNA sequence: TGTGCCATCAGGCCCGTAGGGGGACCGAACACCGGGGAGCTGTTTTTT.

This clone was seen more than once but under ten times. The DNA of the CDR3 is TGTGCCAGCAGCCAAGGATCCAGTACTAGCACAGATACGCAGTATTTT. This codes for CASSQGSSTSTDTQYF. The J gene is TRBJ2-3, the V gene TRBV4-2; no definite D call. The germline V and J ends were trimmed by 1 base and 0 bases, with 11 bases remaining between them. The CDR3 runs to 16 residues. The germline V gene encodes CDR1 LGHNA and CDR2 YNFKEQ.

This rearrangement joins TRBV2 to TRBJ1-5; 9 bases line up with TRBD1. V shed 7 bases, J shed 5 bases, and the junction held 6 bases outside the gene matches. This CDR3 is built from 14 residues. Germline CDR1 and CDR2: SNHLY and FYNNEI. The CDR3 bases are TGTGCCAGCACCGGACAGGGGTTGGATCAGCCCCAGCATTTT. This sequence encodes CASTGQGLDQPQHF.

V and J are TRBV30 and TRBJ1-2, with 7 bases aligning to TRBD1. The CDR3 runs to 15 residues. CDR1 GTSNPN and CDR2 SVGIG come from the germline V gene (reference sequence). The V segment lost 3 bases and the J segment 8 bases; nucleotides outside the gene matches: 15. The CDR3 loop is CAWSGRNRGSSGYTF. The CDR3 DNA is TGTGCCTGGAGCGGACGCAACAGGGGCAGTAGCGGCTACACCTTC.

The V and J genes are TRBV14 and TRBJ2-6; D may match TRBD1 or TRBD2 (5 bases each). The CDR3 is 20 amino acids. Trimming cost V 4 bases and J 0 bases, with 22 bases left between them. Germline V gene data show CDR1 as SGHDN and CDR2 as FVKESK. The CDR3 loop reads CASSPRLGAELFSGANVLTF. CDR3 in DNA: TGTGCCAGCAGCCCCCGTCTCGGGGCAGAACTGTTCTCTGGGGCCAACGTCCTGACTTTC.

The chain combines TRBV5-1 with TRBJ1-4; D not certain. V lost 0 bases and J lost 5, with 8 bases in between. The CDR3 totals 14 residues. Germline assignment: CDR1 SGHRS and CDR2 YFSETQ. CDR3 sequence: CASSLGSLNEKLFF. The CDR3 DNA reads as TGCGCCAGCAGCTTGGGGAGTTTAAATGAAAAACTGTTTTTT.

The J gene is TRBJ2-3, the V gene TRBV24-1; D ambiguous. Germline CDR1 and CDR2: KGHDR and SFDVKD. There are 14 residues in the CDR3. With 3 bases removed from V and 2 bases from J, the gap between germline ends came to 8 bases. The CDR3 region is CATSDPMITDTQYF. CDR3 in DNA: TGTGCCACCAGTGATCCAATGATCACAGATACGCAGTATTTT.

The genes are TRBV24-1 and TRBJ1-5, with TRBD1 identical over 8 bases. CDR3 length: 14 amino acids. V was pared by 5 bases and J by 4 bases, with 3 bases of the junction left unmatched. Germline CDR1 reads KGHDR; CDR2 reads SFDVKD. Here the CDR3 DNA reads TGTGCCACCAGTGTGGGACAGGCGAATCAGCCCCAGCATTTT. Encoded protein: CATSVGQANQPQHF.

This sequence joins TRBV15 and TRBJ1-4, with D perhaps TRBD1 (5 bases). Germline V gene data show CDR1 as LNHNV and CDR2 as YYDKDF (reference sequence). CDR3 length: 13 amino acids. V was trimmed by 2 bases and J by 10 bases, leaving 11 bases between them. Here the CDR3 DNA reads TGTGCCACCAGCAGAAGGGACGGATCAAAACTGTTTTTT. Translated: CATSRRDGSKLFF.

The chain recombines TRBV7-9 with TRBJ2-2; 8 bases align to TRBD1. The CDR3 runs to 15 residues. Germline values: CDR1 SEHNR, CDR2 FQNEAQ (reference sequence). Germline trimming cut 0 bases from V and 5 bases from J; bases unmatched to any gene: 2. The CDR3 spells CASSLARGLTGELFF. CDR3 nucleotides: TGTGCCAGCAGCTTAGCCAGGGGGCTTACCGGGGAGCTGTTTTTT.

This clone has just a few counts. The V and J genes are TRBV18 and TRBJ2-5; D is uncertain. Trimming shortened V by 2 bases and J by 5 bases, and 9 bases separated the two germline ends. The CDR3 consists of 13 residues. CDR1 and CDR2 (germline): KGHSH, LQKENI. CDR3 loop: CASSPFSEETQYF. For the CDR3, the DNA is TGTGCCAGCTCACCATTCTCTGAGGAGACCCAGTACTTC.